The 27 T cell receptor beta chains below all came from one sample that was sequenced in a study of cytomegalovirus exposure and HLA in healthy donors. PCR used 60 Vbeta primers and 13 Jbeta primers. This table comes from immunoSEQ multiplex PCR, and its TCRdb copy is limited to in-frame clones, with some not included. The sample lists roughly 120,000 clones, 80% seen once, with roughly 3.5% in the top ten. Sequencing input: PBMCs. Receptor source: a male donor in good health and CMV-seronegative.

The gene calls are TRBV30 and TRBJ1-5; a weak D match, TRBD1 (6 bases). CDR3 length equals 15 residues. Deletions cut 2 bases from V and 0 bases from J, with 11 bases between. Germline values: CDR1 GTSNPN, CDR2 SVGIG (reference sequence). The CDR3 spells CAWSLGDTSNQPQHF. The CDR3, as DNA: TGTGCCTGGAGTCTCGGGGACACTAGCAATCAGCCCCAGCATTTT.

The CDR3 sequence is CASSLSAGGYEQYF. CDR3 nucleotide sequence: TGTGCCAGCAGTTTAAGCGCAGGGGGCTACGAGCAGTACTTC. The gene calls are TRBV27 and TRBJ2-7, with 7 bases matching TRBD1. V gave up 2 bases and J gave up 3 bases; unmatched junction bases: 4. This CDR3 spans 14 amino acids. Germline V lookup: CDR1 MNHEY, CDR2 SMNVEV (reference sequence).

This CDR3 reads CASSLGQGAGYGYTF. The CDR3 bases are TGTGCCAGCAGTCTCGGACAGGGGGCTGGCTATGGCTACACCTTC. The V call is TRBV6-6, the J call TRBJ1-2; 11 bases are a match to TRBD1. The J segment lost 4 bases and the V segment lost 5 bases, leaving 6 bases of the junction unmatched. The CDR3 spans 15 residues. Germline V lookup: CDR1 MNHNY, CDR2 SVGAGI (reference sequence).

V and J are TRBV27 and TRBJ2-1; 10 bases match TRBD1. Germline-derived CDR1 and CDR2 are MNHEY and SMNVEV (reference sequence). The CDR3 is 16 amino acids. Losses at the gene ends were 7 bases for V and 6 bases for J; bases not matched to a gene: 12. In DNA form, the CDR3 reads TGTGCCAGCAACTCCCTCGGGACAGGGGTTCGCAATGAGCAGTTCTTC. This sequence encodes CASNSLGTGVRNEQFF.

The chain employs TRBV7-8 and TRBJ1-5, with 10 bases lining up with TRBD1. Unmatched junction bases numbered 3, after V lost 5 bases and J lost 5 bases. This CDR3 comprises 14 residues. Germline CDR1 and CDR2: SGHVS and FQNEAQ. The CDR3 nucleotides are TGTGCCAGCAGCCGGGACAGGGGCGATCAGCCCCAGCATTTT. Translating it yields CASSRDRGDQPQHF.

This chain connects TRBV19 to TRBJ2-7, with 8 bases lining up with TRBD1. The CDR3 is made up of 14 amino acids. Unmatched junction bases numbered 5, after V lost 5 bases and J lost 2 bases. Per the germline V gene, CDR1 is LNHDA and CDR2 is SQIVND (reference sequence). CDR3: CASSSPDRAYEQYF. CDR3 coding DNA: TGTGCCAGTAGTTCGCCGGACAGGGCCTACGAGCAGTACTTC.

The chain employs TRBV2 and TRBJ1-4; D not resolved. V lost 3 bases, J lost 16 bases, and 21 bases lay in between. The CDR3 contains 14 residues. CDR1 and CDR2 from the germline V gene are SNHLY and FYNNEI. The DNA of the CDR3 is TGTGCCAGCAGTGAGGTTCCGTCTTTCGGGTGTCCGTTTTTT. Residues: CASSEVPSFGCPFF.

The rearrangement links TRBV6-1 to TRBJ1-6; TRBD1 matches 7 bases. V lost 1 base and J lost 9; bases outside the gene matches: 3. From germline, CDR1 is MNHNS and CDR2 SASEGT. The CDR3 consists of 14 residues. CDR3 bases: TGTGCCAGCAGTGAAGGAGGGGGCAGTTCACCCCTCCACTTT. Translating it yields CASSEGGGSSPLHF.

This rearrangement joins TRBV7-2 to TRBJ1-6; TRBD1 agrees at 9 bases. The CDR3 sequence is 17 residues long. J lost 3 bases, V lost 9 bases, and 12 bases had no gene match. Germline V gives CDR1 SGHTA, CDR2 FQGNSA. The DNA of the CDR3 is TGTGCCAGTGGGGGACAGGGACGCTTCGGCTATAATTCACCCCTCCACTTT. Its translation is CASGGQGRFGYNSPLHF.

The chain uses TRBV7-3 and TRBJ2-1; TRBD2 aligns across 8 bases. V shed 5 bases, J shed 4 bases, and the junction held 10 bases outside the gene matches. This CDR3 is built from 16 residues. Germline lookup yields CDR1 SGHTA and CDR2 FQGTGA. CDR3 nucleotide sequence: TGTGCCAGCAGCGCCCCGGGTCCGGGGGGGTACAATGAGCAGTTCTTC. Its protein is CASSAPGPGGYNEQFF.

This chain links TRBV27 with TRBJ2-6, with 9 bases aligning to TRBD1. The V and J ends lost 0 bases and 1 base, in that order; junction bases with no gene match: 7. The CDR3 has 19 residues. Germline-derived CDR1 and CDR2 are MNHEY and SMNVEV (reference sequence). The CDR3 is CASSLSAGQGISGANVLTF. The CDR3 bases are TGTGCCAGCAGTTTATCGGCAGGACAGGGGATTTCTGGGGCCAACGTCCTGACTTTC.

The CDR3 spells CASSLAWLYTEAFF. In nucleotides, the CDR3 is TGTGCCAGCAGCTTAGCCTGGCTGTACACTGAAGCTTTCTTT. The chain employs TRBV7-2 and TRBJ1-1; D not certain. CDR3 length: 14 amino acids. Germline V gives CDR1 SGHTA, CDR2 FQGNSA. V lost 0 bases and J 3 bases, leaving 8 bases between the germline ends.

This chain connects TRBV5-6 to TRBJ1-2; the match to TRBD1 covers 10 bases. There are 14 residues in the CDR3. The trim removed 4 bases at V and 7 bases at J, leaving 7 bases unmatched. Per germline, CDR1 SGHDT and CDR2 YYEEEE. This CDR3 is CASSTRTGGFGYTF. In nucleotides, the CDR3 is TGTGCCAGCAGCACCAGGACAGGGGGGTTTGGCTACACCTTC.

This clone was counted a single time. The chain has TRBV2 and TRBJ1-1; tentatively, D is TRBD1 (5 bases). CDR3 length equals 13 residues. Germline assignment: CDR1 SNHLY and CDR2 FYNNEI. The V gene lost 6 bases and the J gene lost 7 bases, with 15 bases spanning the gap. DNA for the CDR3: TGTGCCAGCAGATTTCAGGGATATGGTGAAGCTTTCTTT. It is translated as CASRFQGYGEAFF.

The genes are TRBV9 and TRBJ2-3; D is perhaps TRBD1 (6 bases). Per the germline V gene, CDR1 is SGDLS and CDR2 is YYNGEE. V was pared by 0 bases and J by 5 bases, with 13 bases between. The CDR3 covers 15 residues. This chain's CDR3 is CASSVGGRGGDTQYF. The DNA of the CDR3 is TGTGCCAGCAGCGTAGGTGGCAGGGGCGGAGATACGCAGTATTTT.

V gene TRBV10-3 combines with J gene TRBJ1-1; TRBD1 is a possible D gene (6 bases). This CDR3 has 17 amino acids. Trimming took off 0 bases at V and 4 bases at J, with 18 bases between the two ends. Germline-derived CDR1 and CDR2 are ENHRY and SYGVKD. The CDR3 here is CAISESTGGSGRTEAFF. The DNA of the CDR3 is TGTGCCATCAGTGAGTCGACTGGGGGCTCGGGGCGCACTGAAGCTTTCTTT.

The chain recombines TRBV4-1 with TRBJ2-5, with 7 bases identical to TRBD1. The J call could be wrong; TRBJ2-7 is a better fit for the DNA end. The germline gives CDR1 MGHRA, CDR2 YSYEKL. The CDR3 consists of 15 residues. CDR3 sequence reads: CASSPLTGTIYEQYF. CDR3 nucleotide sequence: TGCGCCAGCAGCCCACTGACAGGGACAATCTACGAGCAGTACTTC.

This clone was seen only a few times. CDR3 sequence: CASSFTRLAGVSDAEQFF. The CDR3 coding sequence is TGTGCCAGCAGTTTCACCCGACTAGCGGGAGTCAGTGACGCTGAGCAGTTCTTC. The chain couples TRBV27 to TRBJ2-1, with TRBD2 matching over 12 bases. The germline gives CDR1 MNHEY, CDR2 SMNVEV (reference sequence). CDR3 size: 18 residues. The ends lost 3 bases at V and 9 bases at J; junction bases unmatched: 15.

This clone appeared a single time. In DNA, the CDR3 is TGTGCCAGCTCACCTACTCCGGGACAGGGGGTTTACGAGCAGTACTTC. Its translation is CASSPTPGQGVYEQYF. This chain uses TRBV18 with TRBJ2-7; TRBD1 matches 11 bases. Unmatched junction bases numbered 8, after V lost 3 bases and J lost 4 bases. The CDR3 is made up of 16 amino acids. CDR1 and CDR2 from the germline V gene are KGHSH and LQKENI. The full variable domain, with the rest looked up from reference TRBV18 and TRBJ2-7, is NAGVMQNPRHLVRRRGQEARLRCSPMKGHSHVYWYRQLPEEGLKFMVYLQKENIIDESGMPKERFSAEFPKEGPSILRIQQVVRGDSAAYFCASSPTPGQGVYEQYFGPGTRLTVT.

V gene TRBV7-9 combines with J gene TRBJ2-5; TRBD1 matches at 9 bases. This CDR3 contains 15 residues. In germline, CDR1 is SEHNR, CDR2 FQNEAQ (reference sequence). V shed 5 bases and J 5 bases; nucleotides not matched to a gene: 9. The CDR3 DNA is TGTGCCAGCAGCCCCCGGGACAGGGTAAAGGAGACCCAGTACTTC. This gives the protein CASSPRDRVKETQYF.

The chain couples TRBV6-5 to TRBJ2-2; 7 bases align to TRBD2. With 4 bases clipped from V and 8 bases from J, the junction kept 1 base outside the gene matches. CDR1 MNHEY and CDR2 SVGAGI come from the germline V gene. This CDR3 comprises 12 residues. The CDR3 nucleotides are TGTGCCAGCAGTTCGGGACTAGGGGAGCTGTTTTTT. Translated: CASSSGLGELFF.

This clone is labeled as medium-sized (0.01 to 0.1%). The CDR3, as DNA: TGTGCCAGCAGTACCGGGGACTACAATGAGCAGTTCTTC. It translates to CASSTGDYNEQFF. The chain uses TRBV25-1 and TRBJ2-1; perhaps TRBD2 as D (5 bases). Per germline, CDR1 MGHDK and CDR2 SYGVNS. The CDR3 runs to 13 residues. V lost 5 bases and J lost 3, with 8 bases in between.

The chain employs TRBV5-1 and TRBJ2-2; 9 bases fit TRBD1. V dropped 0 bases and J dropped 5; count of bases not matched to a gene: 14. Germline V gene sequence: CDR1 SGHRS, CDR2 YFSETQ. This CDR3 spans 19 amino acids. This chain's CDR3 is CASSLVVWKGQGGTGELFF. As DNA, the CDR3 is TGCGCCAGCAGCTTGGTTGTCTGGAAGGGACAGGGAGGAACCGGGGAGCTGTTTTTT.

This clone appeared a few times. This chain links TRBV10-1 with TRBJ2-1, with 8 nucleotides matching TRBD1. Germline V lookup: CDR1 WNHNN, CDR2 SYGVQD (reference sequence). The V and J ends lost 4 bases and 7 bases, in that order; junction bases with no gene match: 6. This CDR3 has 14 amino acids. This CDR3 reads CASSVQGALNEQFF. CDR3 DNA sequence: TGCGCCAGCAGTGTCCAGGGGGCGCTTAATGAGCAGTTCTTC.

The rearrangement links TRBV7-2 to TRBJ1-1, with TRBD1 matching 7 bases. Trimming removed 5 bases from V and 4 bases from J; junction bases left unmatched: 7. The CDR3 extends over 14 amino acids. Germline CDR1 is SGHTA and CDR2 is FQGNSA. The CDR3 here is CASSRQGMTTEAFF. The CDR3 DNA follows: TGTGCCAGCAGCCGACAGGGTATGACCACTGAAGCTTTCTTT.

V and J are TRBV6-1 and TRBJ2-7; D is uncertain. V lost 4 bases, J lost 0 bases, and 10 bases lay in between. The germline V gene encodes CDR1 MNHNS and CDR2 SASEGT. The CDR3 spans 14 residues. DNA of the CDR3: TGTGCCAGCAGTGCGGGTCAGAGCTCCTACGAGCAGTACTTC. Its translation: CASSAGQSSYEQYF.

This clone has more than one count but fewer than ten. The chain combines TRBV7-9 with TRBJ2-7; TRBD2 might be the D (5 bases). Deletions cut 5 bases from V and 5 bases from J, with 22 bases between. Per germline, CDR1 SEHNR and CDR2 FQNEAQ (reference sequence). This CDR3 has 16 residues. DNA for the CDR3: TGTGCCAGCAGCCTAGAGTTAGGACTCTCCCGGGACGAGCAGTACTTC. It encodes CASSLELGLSRDEQYF.